These 25 T cell receptor beta chains share one sample of origin, sequenced in a study of cytotoxic CD8 clonotypes in ibrutinib-treated CLL. Assay used: immunoSEQ multiplex PCR; TCRdb lists only in-frame clones, some missing. The table has 43,000 or so clones, 65% seen once. Sequenced here: PBMCs, sampled after 24 months of ibrutinib treatment. The receptors were sampled from a human donor with chronic lymphocytic leukemia.

In DNA, the CDR3 is TGTGCCATCAGTGAGACCCAGCGGGAGGGTAGCTCCTACGAGCAGTACTTC. Its translation: CAISETQREGSSYEQYF. This chain joins TRBV10-3 and TRBJ2-7; 10 positions match TRBD2. The CDR3 has 17 residues. In germline, CDR1 is ENHRY, CDR2 SYGVKD. V was pared by 2 bases and J by 0 bases, with 7 bases of the junction left unmatched.

As concerns this clone: The junction shows a germline mismatch at one end, possibly a read error. The chain combines TRBV10-1 with TRBJ2-6, with D possibly TRBD1 on 6 matching bases. This CDR3 region has 14 residues. Germline values: CDR1 WNHNN, CDR2 SYGVQD (reference sequence). The CDR3 bases are TGCGCCAGCACTGAGGGGGCTGGGGCCAACGTCCTGACTTTC. Translation gives CASTEGAGANVLTF.

V and J are TRBV30 and TRBJ1-1; D is uncertain. The V gene's germline CDR1 is GTSNPN and CDR2 SVGIG (reference sequence). Trimming took off 2 bases at V and 2 bases at J, with 15 bases between the two ends. The CDR3 is 15 residues long. In DNA, the CDR3 is TGTGCCTGGAGTCGTGCAGTGGGTTTTAACACTGAAGCTTTCTTT. Amino acids: CAWSRAVGFNTEAFF.

V and J are TRBV5-1 and TRBJ1-2; TRBD1 might be the D (6 bases). Germline V gene lookup returns CDR1 SGHRS and CDR2 YFSETQ. The CDR3 length is 15 residues. V lost 0 bases and J 3 bases, leaving 12 bases between the germline ends. Written as DNA, the CDR3 is TGCGCCAGCAGCTTGGCGCCGGGACAATACTATGGCTACACCTTC. Its protein is CASSLAPGQYYGYTF.

V and J are TRBV29-1 and TRBJ2-7, with TRBD1 as a possible D gene (6 bases). Germline CDR1 is SQVTM and CDR2 is ANQGSEA. The CDR3 consists of 14 residues. Trimming stripped 4 bases from V and 6 bases from J, with 19 bases between. CDR3 region: CSVGQGLEGGEQYF. CDR3 DNA sequence: TGCAGCGTTGGGCAGGGCCTAGAAGGGGGCGAGCAGTACTTC.

The table lists this clone with many counts. The chain joins TRBV27 to TRBJ1-5; D gene uncertain. The germline V and J ends were trimmed by 3 bases and 7 bases, with 7 bases remaining between them. Germline loops: CDR1 MNHEY, CDR2 SMNVEV (reference sequence). The CDR3 has 12 amino acids. This CDR3 is CASSFLGQPQHF. Here the CDR3 DNA reads TGTGCCAGCAGTTTCTTAGGCCAGCCCCAGCATTTT.

V and J are TRBV7-3 and TRBJ1-5, with D maybe TRBD1 (5 bases). V was trimmed by 0 bases and J by 9 bases, leaving 12 bases between them. There are 14 residues in the CDR3. From germline, CDR1 is SGHTA and CDR2 FQGTGA. CDR3 protein: CASSLTSGRGPQHF. The CDR3 region has the DNA TGTGCCAGCAGCTTAACCTCGGGGAGGGGGCCCCAGCATTTT.

This chain connects TRBV7-8 to TRBJ2-2; D is perhaps TRBD2 (5 bases). With 5 bases removed from V and 6 bases from J, the gap between germline ends came to 25 bases. The germline V gene encodes CDR1 SGHVS and CDR2 FQNEAQ. The CDR3 is made up of 18 amino acids. The CDR3 DNA reads TGTGCCAGCAGCCCCCCACCCCCCGGCACCGGGCGGGCCGGGGAGCTGTTTTTT. Encoded protein: CASSPPPPGTGRAGELFF.

This clone was picked up a small number of times. The genes are TRBV7-6 and TRBJ1-2; D gene unclear. V was clipped by 2 bases and J by 5 bases, with 15 bases between them. CDR3 length: 15 amino acids. Germline V CDR1 and CDR2: SGHVS, FNYEAQ. The CDR3 nucleotides are TGTGCCAGCAGCTTACTCCCGACGGTGGATTATGGCTACACCTTC. This encodes CASSLLPTVDYGYTF. The full variable domain, with the rest looked up from reference TRBV7-6 and TRBJ1-2, is GAGVSQSPRYKVTKRGQDVALRCDPISGHVSLYWYRQALGQGPEFLTYFNYEAQQDKSGLPNDRFSAERPEGSISTLTIQRTEQRDSAMYRCASSLLPTVDYGYTFGSGTRLTVV.

This clone turned up a few times. J is TRBJ1-2 and V is TRBV2, with TRBD1 matching over 7 bases. This CDR3 has 16 amino acids. V shed 4 bases, J shed 0 bases, and the junction held 8 bases outside the gene matches. Per the germline V gene, CDR1 is SNHLY and CDR2 is FYNNEI. In nucleotides, the CDR3 is TGTGCCAGCAGTGGAACCTCGGGACAGTCTAACTATGGCTACACCTTC. Its translation is CASSGTSGQSNYGYTF.

The chain uses TRBV29-1 and TRBJ2-6, with 7 nucleotides matching TRBD1. V shed 6 bases, J shed 0 bases, and the junction held 8 bases outside the gene matches. The CDR3 has 16 amino acids. Germline lookup yields CDR1 SQVTM and CDR2 ANQGSEA. Here the CDR3 reads CSVTPPGGSGANVLTF. In DNA, the CDR3 is TGCAGCGTGACCCCGCCAGGGGGCTCTGGGGCCAACGTCCTGACTTTC.

The genes are TRBV4-1 and TRBJ2-1; D is ambiguous. The CDR3 is 14 residues long. Germline V gives CDR1 MGHRA, CDR2 YSYEKL. Trimming shortened V by 0 bases and J by 9 bases, and 12 bases separated the two germline ends. CDR3 nucleotide sequence: TGCGCCAGCAGCCAAGATTCCAGACTTGGTGAGCAGTTCTTC. This codes for CASSQDSRLGEQFF.

In DNA, the CDR3 is TGTGCCAGCAGTTACTTCAGTGATACGCAGTATTTT. Protein product: CASSYFSDTQYF. The gene calls are TRBV6-6 and TRBJ2-3, with D unclear. The CDR3 loop spans 12 amino acids. CDR1 MNHNY and CDR2 SVGAGI come from the germline V gene (reference sequence). V dropped 1 base and J dropped 6 bases, with 5 bases sitting between them.

The chain employs TRBV5-1 and TRBJ1-5; perhaps TRBD1 as D (5 bases). V was pared by 0 bases and J by 5 bases, with 9 bases between. Germline V lookup: CDR1 SGHRS, CDR2 YFSETQ. The CDR3 loop spans 14 amino acids. The CDR3 coding sequence is TGCGCCAGCAGCTTGGGAGGGGTAGATCAGCCCCAGCATTTT. Its protein is CASSLGGVDQPQHF.

The rearrangement uses TRBV10-3 and TRBJ2-1; D is undetermined. From germline, CDR1 is ENHRY and CDR2 SYGVKD. This CDR3 has 11 amino acids. V was shortened by 8 bases and J by 3 bases, with 5 bases between the two germline ends. The CDR3 DNA reads TGTGCCATCGCTAGCTACAATGAGCAGTTCTTC. This encodes CAIASYNEQFF.

The chain couples TRBV27 to TRBJ2-1; 8 nucleotides match TRBD2. The trim removed 2 bases at V and 5 bases at J, leaving 2 bases unmatched. Germline assignment: CDR1 MNHEY and CDR2 SMNVEV (reference sequence). This CDR3 has 14 residues. The CDR3 DNA sequence: TGTGCCAGCAGTTTACTGGGACTAGACAATGAGCAGTTCTTC. The encoded protein is CASSLLGLDNEQFF.

The rearrangement uses TRBV5-6 and TRBJ2-6; no clear D gene. This CDR3 has 17 amino acids. V was cut by 7 bases and J by 5 bases, with 22 bases left in between. CDR1 SGHDT and CDR2 YYEEEE come from the germline V gene. Here the CDR3 reads CASYTGNSQSRANVLTF. CDR3 nucleotides: TGTGCCAGCTATACGGGCAATTCACAAAGTCGGGCCAACGTCCTGACTTTC. The entire variable domain, with the rest obtained from reference TRBV5-6 and TRBJ2-6, is as follows: DAGVTQSPTHLIKTRGQQVTLRCSPKSGHDTVSWYQQALGQGPQFIFQYYEEEERQRGNFPDRFSGHQFPNYSSELNVNALLLGDSALYLCASYTGNSQSRANVLTFGAGSRLTVL.

The CDR3 nucleotides read TGTGCCACCACGCGACAGGGGACCCATCTCCAGCATTTT. Translation gives CATTRQGTHLQHF. V is TRBV5-6 and J is TRBJ1-5, with 8 bases aligning to TRBD1. Trimming took 9 bases from V and 12 from J; bases not matched to a gene: 14. The CDR3 has 13 amino acids. Germline V gives CDR1 SGHDT, CDR2 YYEEEE.

This chain joins TRBV5-8 and TRBJ2-3, with D unresolved. Germline V gives CDR1 SGHTS, CDR2 YDEGEE. The CDR3 is made up of 14 amino acids. Trimming shortened V by 1 base and J by 0 bases, and 6 bases separated the two germline ends. The CDR3 DNA is TGTGCCAGCAGCTTGCCCGGGAGCACAGATACGCAGTATTTT. Its protein product is CASSLPGSTDTQYF.

V gene TRBV5-1 combines with J gene TRBJ2-5; D is possibly TRBD1 or TRBD2 (5 bases each). Between the trimmed V and J ends, which lost 0 bases and 5 bases, there was a span of 14 bases. The CDR3 contains 15 residues. In germline, CDR1 is SGHRS, CDR2 YFSETQ. DNA of the CDR3: TGCGCCAGCAGCTTGGTGGTGGGGCGCGGGGAGACCCAGTACTTC. Its translation is CASSLVVGRGETQYF.

The chain combines TRBV7-9 with TRBJ1-1; D ambiguous. There are 15 residues in the CDR3. Germline loops: CDR1 SEHNR, CDR2 FQNEAQ (reference sequence). Trimming removed 5 bases from V and 0 bases from J, with 13 bases in between. Here the CDR3 reads CASSPQTTLNTEAFF. The CDR3, as DNA: TGTGCCAGCAGCCCACAAACGACCCTGAACACTGAAGCTTTCTTT.

This sequence joins TRBV6-5 and TRBJ2-3, with 10 bases lining up with TRBD2. The V segment lost 6 bases and the J segment 2 bases; nucleotides outside the gene matches: 5. The CDR3 is 15 amino acids. CDR1 is MNHEY, CDR2 SVGAGI, per germline. The DNA for the CDR3 is TGTGCCAGCAGAGGAGCGGGGGGGAACACAGATACGCAGTATTTT. Protein: CASRGAGGNTDTQYF.

The chain joins TRBV5-1 to TRBJ1-1; 8 bases agree with TRBD1. The V gene's germline CDR1 is SGHRS and CDR2 YFSETQ. V dropped 1 base and J dropped 5; count of bases not matched to a gene: 13. The CDR3 has 17 residues. Here the CDR3 DNA reads TGCGCCAGCAGCTTGACTTCGGACAGGGTTCGGCGTACTGAAGCTTTCTTT. It encodes CASSLTSDRVRRTEAFF. Supplemented by reference TRBV5-1 and TRBJ1-1, the full variable domain reads KAGVTQTPRYLIKTRGQQVTLSCSPISGHRSVSWYQQTPGQGLQFLFEYFSETQRNKGNFPGRFSGRQFSNSRSEMNVSTLELGDSALYLCASSLTSDRVRRTEAFFGQGTRLTVV.

V is TRBV7-9 and J is TRBJ1-6, with 7 bases fitting TRBD1. Germline lookup yields CDR1 SEHNR and CDR2 FQNEAQ (reference sequence). V trimming: 1 base; J trimming: 7 bases; junction bases outside the gene matches: 4. This CDR3 is 15 amino acids long. The CDR3 DNA reads TGTGCCAGCAGCTTAGAGGGGGCTTGGAATTCACCCCTCCACTTT. It codes for CASSLEGAWNSPLHF.

The chain couples TRBV4-1 to TRBJ2-7; possible D gene TRBD1, 5 bases. This CDR3 is 14 amino acids long. Looked up from germline, CDR1 is MGHRA and CDR2 is YSYEKL. The germline V and J ends were trimmed by 0 bases and 4 bases, with 10 bases remaining between them. The CDR3 region is CASSQDRDGYEQYF. The CDR3 DNA reads as TGCGCCAGCAGCCAAGACAGGGATGGATACGAGCAGTACTTC.